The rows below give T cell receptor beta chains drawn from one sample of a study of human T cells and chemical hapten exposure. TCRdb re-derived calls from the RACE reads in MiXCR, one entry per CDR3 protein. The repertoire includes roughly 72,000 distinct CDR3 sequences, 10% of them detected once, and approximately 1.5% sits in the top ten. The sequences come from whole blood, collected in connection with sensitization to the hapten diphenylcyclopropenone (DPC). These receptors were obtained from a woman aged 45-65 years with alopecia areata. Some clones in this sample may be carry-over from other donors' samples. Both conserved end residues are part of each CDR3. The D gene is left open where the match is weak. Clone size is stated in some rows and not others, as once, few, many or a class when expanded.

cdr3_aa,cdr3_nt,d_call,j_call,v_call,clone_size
CASSPDQKVTGELFF,TGTGCCAGCAGCCCCGACCAGAAAGTAACTGGGGAGCTGTTTTTT,NA,TRBJ2-2,TRBV9,few
CASSRPSLEQFF,TGTGCCAGCAGCAGGCCTTCTCTAGAGCAGTTCTTC,NA,TRBJ2-1,TRBV2,NA
CASSDVSSSYNEQFF,TGTGCCAGCAGTGATGTCTCCTCCTCCTACAATGAGCAGTTCTTC,NA,TRBJ2-1,TRBV2,few
CASSYVSGANVLTF,TGTGCCAGCAGTTACGTCTCTGGGGCCAACGTCCTGACTTTC,NA,TRBJ2-6,TRBV6-5,NA
CSVGQTTYEQYF,TGCAGCGTGGGACAGACTACCTACGAGCAGTACTTC,TRBD1,TRBJ2-7,TRBV29-1,few
CATTGGQGHEKLFF,TGTGCCACCACCGGGGGACAGGGGCATGAAAAACTGTTTTTT,TRBD1,TRBJ1-4,TRBV10-3,few
CASTPGGTVYEQYF,TGTGCCAGCACCCCGGGGGGGACTGTCTACGAGCAGTACTTC,TRBD2,TRBJ2-7,TRBV28,NA
CATSDYRAGGTDTQYF,TGTGCCACCAGTGATTATCGAGCGGGAGGGACAGATACGCAGTATTTT,TRBD2,TRBJ2-3,TRBV24-1,many
CASGLGAGGQDTQYF,TGTGCCAGCGGGTTGGGAGCGGGAGGTCAAGATACGCAGTATTTT,TRBD2,TRBJ2-3,TRBV28,NA
CASSPDRVEKLFF,TGTGCCAGCAGTCCGGACAGGGTTGAAAAACTGTTTTTT,TRBD1,TRBJ1-4,TRBV28,many
CASKGHATLSGNTIYF,TGTGCCAGCAAGGGACATGCTACCCTCTCTGGAAACACCATATATTTT,NA,TRBJ1-3,TRBV2,many
CASTKEAGAWGEQFF,TGTGCCAGCACCAAAGAGGCGGGAGCCTGGGGTGAGCAGTTCTTC,TRBD2,TRBJ2-1,TRBV12-3/TRBV12-4,few
CASSLVAGGGGTQYF,TGTGCCAGCAGCTTGGTAGCGGGAGGCGGAGGGACCCAGTACTTC,TRBD2,TRBJ2-5,TRBV7-2,few
CASSQTGTSGTPYEQYF,TGTGCCAGCAGTCAGACCGGGACTAGCGGGACCCCCTACGAGCAGTACTTC,TRBD2,TRBJ2-7,TRBV27,few
CASARENEQFF,TGTGCCAGTGCCCGCGAAAATGAGCAGTTCTTC,NA,TRBJ2-1,TRBV19,few
CASSLNFGGNTIYF,TGTGCCAGCAGTTTGAACTTCGGTGGAAACACCATATATTTT,NA,TRBJ1-3,TRBV12-3/TRBV12-4,few
CASSLYAGQPQHF,TGTGCCAGCAGCTTATATGCGGGTCAGCCCCAGCATTTT,NA,TRBJ1-5,TRBV7-2,few
CASSSGTSGAYEQYF,TGTGCCAGCAGTTCCGGGACTAGCGGGGCCTACGAGCAGTACTTC,TRBD2,TRBJ2-7,TRBV12-3/TRBV12-4,many
CASSQMTSVNTGELFF,TGTGCCAGCAGCCAAATGACTAGCGTGAACACCGGGGAGCTGTTTTTT,TRBD2,TRBJ2-2,TRBV14,few
CASSLDISQETQYF,TGTGCCAGCAGCTTAGATATCAGCCAAGAGACCCAGTACTTC,NA,TRBJ2-5,TRBV7-2,few
CASSLGTSGRSRNEQFF,TGTGCCAGCAGCTTAGGGACTAGCGGGAGGTCAAGAAATGAGCAGTTCTTC,TRBD2,TRBJ2-1,TRBV11-3,NA
CASNLAGGENIQYF,TGTGCCAGCAACCTAGCGGGAGGAGAAAACATTCAGTACTTC,TRBD2,TRBJ2-4,TRBV28,NA
CASSQTGSNEQFF,TGTGCCAGCAGCCAGACAGGGAGCAATGAGCAGTTCTTC,TRBD1,TRBJ2-1,TRBV27,NA
CASKRQGQASYEQYF,TGTGCCAGCAAGAGACAGGGTCAAGCCTCCTACGAGCAGTACTTC,TRBD1,TRBJ2-7,TRBV28,NA
CASGGGRNTIYF,TGTGCCAGCGGGGGGGGTCGAAACACCATATATTTT,NA,TRBJ1-3,TRBV12-3/TRBV12-4,few
CAEPRTGETYGYTF,TGTGCAGAGCCAAGGACAGGGGAGACCTATGGCTACACCTTC,NA,TRBJ1-2,TRBV12-2,many